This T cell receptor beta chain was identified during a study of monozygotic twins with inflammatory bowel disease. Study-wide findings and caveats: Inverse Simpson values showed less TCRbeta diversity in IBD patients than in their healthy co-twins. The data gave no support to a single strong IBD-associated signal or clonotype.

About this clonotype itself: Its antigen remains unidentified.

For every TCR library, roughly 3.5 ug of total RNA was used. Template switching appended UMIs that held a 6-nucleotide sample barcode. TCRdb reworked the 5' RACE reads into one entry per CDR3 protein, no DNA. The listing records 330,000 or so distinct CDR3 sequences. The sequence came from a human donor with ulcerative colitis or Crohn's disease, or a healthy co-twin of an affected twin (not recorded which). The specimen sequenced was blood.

The CDR3 region is CASSQRLAGGGLDTQYF. This chain uses TRBV4-1 with TRBJ2-3; absent DNA, TCRdb's TRBD2 call cannot be checked. Germline CDR1 reads MGHRA; CDR2 reads YSYEKL. CDR3 length: 17 residues.